These T cell receptor beta chains were read from a single sample in a study of T cells in tumors after PD-1 blockade. The protocol was immunoSEQ multiplex PCR, while the TCRdb copy is restricted to in-frame clones and leaves out a portion. The sample lists tens of thousands of clones; roughly 80% were seen once. Here the sequenced sample was PBMCs, taken before anti-PD-1 treatment. The receptors were sampled from a human donor with basal cell carcinoma. The CDR3 runs from the conserved cysteine through the conserved F or W. A D gene is named only where the DNA matches it firmly. Where a row states a size, it is once, few, many or the class of an expanded clone; other rows omit it.

v_gene: TRBV5-1
abundance: .
len: 15
j_gene: TRBJ2-7
d_gene: .
CDR3nt: TGCGCCAGCAGCTCTTTATTGGGGACCTCCTACGAGCAGTACTTC
CDR3aa: CASSSLLGTSYEQYF

v_gene: TRBV7-9
abundance: .
len: 13
j_gene: TRBJ2-3
d_gene: .
CDR3nt: TGTGCCAGCAGACCCTTTAGCACAGATACGCAGTATTTT
CDR3aa: CASRPFSTDTQYF

v_gene: TRBV7-8
abundance: .
len: 18
j_gene: TRBJ1-6
d_gene: .
CDR3nt: TGTGCCAGCAGCTCTCGGACCGTCAAAGGGTCCTATAATTCACCCCTCCACTTT
CDR3aa: CASSSRTVKGSYNSPLHF

v_gene: TRBV3-1/TRBV3-2
abundance: .
len: 15
j_gene: TRBJ2-3
d_gene: TRBD1
CDR3nt: TGTGCCAGCAGCCAACAGGGTCGGACAGGGGATACGCAGTATTTT
CDR3aa: CASSQQGRTGDTQYF

v_gene: TRBV19
abundance: .
len: 14
j_gene: TRBJ2-5
d_gene: TRBD2
CDR3nt: TGTGCCAGTAGTACGCCAGCGGGGAAGGAGACCCAGTACTTC
CDR3aa: CASSTPAGKETQYF

v_gene: TRBV7-2
abundance: .
len: 16
j_gene: TRBJ2-4
d_gene: TRBD2
CDR3nt: TGTGCCAGCAGCACACCCGGGGGGGCATCCAAAAACATTCAGTACTTC
CDR3aa: CASSTPGGASKNIQYF

v_gene: TRBV6-5
abundance: few
len: 15
j_gene: TRBJ2-2
d_gene: TRBD2
CDR3nt: TGTGCCAGCACCAAGGGAGCGGGGGTGACCGGGGAGCTGTTTTTT
CDR3aa: CASTKGAGVTGELFF

v_gene: TRBV5-1
abundance: .
len: 15
j_gene: TRBJ2-1
d_gene: TRBD1
CDR3nt: TGCGCCAGCAGCTTGGGGGACAGCACCTACAATGAGCAGTTCTTC
CDR3aa: CASSLGDSTYNEQFF

v_gene: TRBV19
abundance: .
len: 13
j_gene: TRBJ2-7
d_gene: .
CDR3nt: TGTGCCAGTAGTGACTACAGTTCCGGGGAGCAGTACTTC
CDR3aa: CASSDYSSGEQYF

v_gene: TRBV7-9
abundance: .
len: 15
j_gene: TRBJ2-5
d_gene: TRBD2
CDR3nt: TGTGCCAGCAGCTTGCCGGGACTAGCGGGAGAGACCCAGTACTTC
CDR3aa: CASSLPGLAGETQYF

v_gene: TRBV7-2
abundance: few
len: 17
j_gene: TRBJ2-2
d_gene: TRBD2
CDR3nt: TGTGCCAGCAGCTTACTAGCGGGGGGCCCCTTGGACGGGGAGCTGTTTTTT
CDR3aa: CASSLLAGGPLDGELFF

v_gene: TRBV6-5
abundance: .
len: 14
j_gene: TRBJ2-2
d_gene: .
CDR3nt: TGTGCCAGCCCCAACGGGTCGAACACCGGGGAGCTGTTTTTT
CDR3aa: CASPNGSNTGELFF

v_gene: TRBV30
abundance: once
len: 14
j_gene: TRBJ2-7
d_gene: TRBD1
CDR3nt: TGTGCCTGGACTGGGACAGGGGAAGGTGAAGAGCAGTACTTC
CDR3aa: CAWTGTGEGEEQYF

v_gene: TRBV5-1
abundance: .
len: 15
j_gene: TRBJ1-6
d_gene: .
CDR3nt: TGCGCCAGCAGCTTGGGAAAGGACCCCAATTCACCCCTCCACTTT
CDR3aa: CASSLGKDPNSPLHF

v_gene: TRBV6-5
abundance: .
len: 16
j_gene: TRBJ2-7
d_gene: .
CDR3nt: TGTGCCAGCAGTTATTATCTCCGGGGGCGCTCCTACGAGCAGTACTTC
CDR3aa: CASSYYLRGRSYEQYF

v_gene: TRBV3-1/TRBV3-2
abundance: .
len: 15
j_gene: TRBJ2-6
d_gene: TRBD1
CDR3nt: TGTGCCAGCAGTCGACAGGGGGAAGGGGCCAACGTCCTGACTTTC
CDR3aa: CASSRQGEGANVLTF

v_gene: TRBV7-6
abundance: .
len: 14
j_gene: TRBJ2-1
d_gene: .
CDR3nt: TGTGCCAGCAGCCCGGGGGGCCCCTACAATGAGCAGTTCTTC
CDR3aa: CASSPGGPYNEQFF

v_gene: TRBV14
abundance: .
len: 13
j_gene: TRBJ2-7
d_gene: .
CDR3nt: TGTGCCAGCAGCCTAGGAGGCTCCTACGAGCAGTACTTC
CDR3aa: CASSLGGSYEQYF

v_gene: TRBV6-5
abundance: .
len: 14
j_gene: TRBJ2-1
d_gene: .
CDR3nt: TGTGCCAGCAGTAAATCCGGGTCCTACAATGAGCAGTTCTTC
CDR3aa: CASSKSGSYNEQFF

v_gene: TRBV6-4
abundance: few
len: 15
j_gene: TRBJ2-5
d_gene: TRBD2
CDR3nt: TGTGCCAGCAGTGAAGAGACTAGCGGGGGCTCGACCCAGTACTTC
CDR3aa: CASSEETSGGSTQYF

v_gene: TRBV5-3
abundance: .
len: 16
j_gene: TRBJ1-2
d_gene: TRBD1
CDR3nt: TGTGCCAGAAGCCCGATTACAGGGGACCCCATCTATGGCTACACCTTC
CDR3aa: CARSPITGDPIYGYTF

v_gene: TRBV6-2/TRBV6-3
abundance: .
len: 14
j_gene: TRBJ1-5
d_gene: .
CDR3nt: TGTGCCAGCAGTAACCCGGACAGTGGTCAGCCCCAGCATTTT
CDR3aa: CASSNPDSGQPQHF

v_gene: TRBV28
abundance: few
len: 17
j_gene: TRBJ2-2
d_gene: TRBD1
CDR3nt: TGTGCCAGCAGTTGGTCCACCGGGACAGTGAACACCGGGGAGCTGTTTTTT
CDR3aa: CASSWSTGTVNTGELFF

v_gene: TRBV11-1
abundance: .
len: 15
j_gene: TRBJ2-3
d_gene: TRBD2
CDR3nt: TGTGCCAGCAGCTTAGTAGCGGGGGCCACAGATACGCAGTATTTT
CDR3aa: CASSLVAGATDTQYF

v_gene: TRBV28
abundance: .
len: 14
j_gene: TRBJ2-7
d_gene: TRBD1
CDR3nt: TGTGCCAGCAGTCCGGGACAGGGGGCTTACGAGCAGTACTTC
CDR3aa: CASSPGQGAYEQYF

v_gene: TRBV5-6
abundance: few
len: 15
j_gene: TRBJ2-7
d_gene: TRBD1
CDR3nt: TGTGCCAGCAGCTTTTACAGGGGTCCCCCCTACGAGCAGTACTTC
CDR3aa: CASSFYRGPPYEQYF

v_gene: TRBV27
abundance: .
len: 14
j_gene: TRBJ1-5
d_gene: .
CDR3nt: TGTGCCAGCAGCCCCGGGACCGGAACTCAGCCCCAGCATTTT
CDR3aa: CASSPGTGTQPQHF

v_gene: TRBV25-1
abundance: .
len: 14
j_gene: TRBJ1-2
d_gene: TRBD1
CDR3nt: TGTGCCAGCAGTGACTCCAACAGGGGTAGTGGCTACACCTTC
CDR3aa: CASSDSNRGSGYTF

v_gene: TRBV6-2/TRBV6-3
abundance: .
len: 15
j_gene: TRBJ2-5
d_gene: .
CDR3nt: TGTGCCAGCAGTTATCGAGGGGCGGAGGTAGGAACCCAGTACTTC
CDR3aa: CASSYRGAEVGTQYF

v_gene: TRBV3-1/TRBV3-2
abundance: .
len: 16
j_gene: TRBJ2-1
d_gene: TRBD2
CDR3nt: TGTGCCAGCAGCCATACTAGCGGGGGCACATACAATGAGCAGTTCTTC
CDR3aa: CASSHTSGGTYNEQFF

v_gene: TRBV9
abundance: once
len: 13
j_gene: TRBJ2-1
d_gene: .
CDR3nt: TGTGCCAGCAGCGTCCTCGCCTACAATGAGCAGTTCTTC
CDR3aa: CASSVLAYNEQFF

v_gene: TRBV10-3
abundance: .
len: 15
j_gene: TRBJ2-1
d_gene: TRBD2
CDR3nt: TGTGCCATCAGTGCTTCTAGCGGGGGTTACAATGAGCAGTTCTTC
CDR3aa: CAISASSGGYNEQFF

v_gene: TRBV6-5
abundance: .
len: 13
j_gene: TRBJ2-3
d_gene: TRBD2
CDR3nt: TGTGCCAGTATAGCGGGGGGCACAGATACGCAGTATTTT
CDR3aa: CASIAGGTDTQYF

v_gene: TRBV30
abundance: .
len: 15
j_gene: TRBJ2-1
d_gene: .
CDR3nt: TGTGCCTTATGGGCCGAGCCGGGCGCCTACAATGAGCAGTTCTTC
CDR3aa: CALWAEPGAYNEQFF

v_gene: TRBV5-1
abundance: .
len: 14
j_gene: TRBJ2-7
d_gene: TRBD1
CDR3nt: TGCGCCAGCAGCTCCGGGACAGGGACCTACGAGCAGTACTTC
CDR3aa: CASSSGTGTYEQYF

v_gene: TRBV3-1/TRBV3-2
abundance: .
len: 14
j_gene: TRBJ1-1
d_gene: TRBD1
CDR3nt: TGTGCCAGCAGTCTGGGACAGTCAACCACTGAAGCTTTCTTT
CDR3aa: CASSLGQSTTEAFF

v_gene: TRBV5-1
abundance: .
len: 14
j_gene: TRBJ1-1
d_gene: .
CDR3nt: TGCGCCAGCAGCCGACTCACAGGGTTTACTGAAGCTTTCTTT
CDR3aa: CASSRLTGFTEAFF

v_gene: TRBV27
abundance: few
len: 14
j_gene: TRBJ1-1
d_gene: .
CDR3nt: TGTGCCAGCAGTTTGACAGCTTCGAACACTGAAGCTTTCTTT
CDR3aa: CASSLTASNTEAFF

v_gene: TRBV19
abundance: .
len: 17
j_gene: TRBJ2-4
d_gene: .
CDR3nt: TGTGCCAGTAGTATAGATGTCGGTAGTCTAGCCAAAAACATTCAGTACTTC
CDR3aa: CASSIDVGSLAKNIQYF

v_gene: TRBV7-8
abundance: once
len: 16
j_gene: TRBJ2-3
d_gene: TRBD2
CDR3nt: TGTGCCAGCAGCGCTAGCGGGGGGGCCTTGGCAGATACGCAGTATTTT
CDR3aa: CASSASGGALADTQYF

v_gene: TRBV19
abundance: .
len: 14
j_gene: TRBJ2-7
d_gene: .
CDR3nt: TGTGCCAGTAGTATAGGTCCGGGACAACCCGAGCAGTACTTC
CDR3aa: CASSIGPGQPEQYF

v_gene: TRBV29-1
abundance: few
len: 13
j_gene: TRBJ1-2
d_gene: TRBD1
CDR3nt: TGCAGCGTCTGGTGGACAGGGGACTATGGCTACACCTTC
CDR3aa: CSVWWTGDYGYTF

v_gene: TRBV27
abundance: .
len: 15
j_gene: TRBJ2-1
d_gene: TRBD2
CDR3nt: TGTGCCAGCAGCATTCGACTAGCTGTATACAATGAGCAGTTCTTC
CDR3aa: CASSIRLAVYNEQFF

v_gene: TRBV15
abundance: .
len: 17
j_gene: TRBJ2-4
d_gene: .
CDR3nt: TGTGCCACCAGCACCCGGGACCCGTCCCTCCCCAAAAACATTCAGTACTTC
CDR3aa: CATSTRDPSLPKNIQYF